The sequence of this T cell receptor beta chain was determined in a study of T-cell reconstitution after alpha-beta-depleted transplantation in children. CDR1 and CDR2 (germline): SGDLS, YYNGEE. The CDR3 sequence is 15 residues long. J lost 0 bases, V lost 2 bases, and 1 base had no gene match. Unique molecular identifiers were incorporated during preparation of the TCRbeta library. TCRdb re-analysed the PCR reads in MiXCR, keeping a single row per CDR3 protein. The sample contains some 200,000 distinct CDR3 sequences, approximately 9.9% of which appear only once. This TCR was recovered from a human donor who donated a stem cell graft to a child with SCID. The sample was PBMCs from the stem cell graft donor, taken from the stem cell graft. This chain connects TRBV9 to TRBJ1-5; TRBD1 aligns across 8 bases. CDR3 loop: CASSVTGGSNQPQHF. For the CDR3, the DNA is TGTGCCAGCAGCGTTACAGGGGGTAGCAATCAGCCCCAGCATTTT.